The 30 T cell receptor beta chains listed next were all sequenced from one sample in a study of blood T cell repertoires in COVID-19. Sequenced by immunoSEQ multiplex PCR; TCRdb stores in-frame clones only, minus some. The table records approximately 110,000 clones, 75% to 90% of them present only once. Sequenced material: peripheral blood. These receptors came from a woman over 75 with acute or convalescent COVID-19.

The chain couples TRBV9 to TRBJ1-1; a possible D gene is TRBD1 (5 bases). CDR3 length: 15 residues. The germline CDR1 and CDR2 sequences are SGDLS and YYNGEE. V lost 3 bases, J lost 4 bases, and 16 bases lay in between. CDR3 sequence reads: CASSAGGTATTEAFF. The CDR3 DNA sequence: TGTGCCAGCAGCGCCGGAGGGACTGCGACCACTGAAGCTTTCTTT.

The sample holds one count of this clone. The V gene is TRBV10-3, the J gene TRBJ2-7, with D perhaps matching TRBD2 (6 bases). The CDR3 is 12 amino acids. Deletions cut 1 base from V and 9 bases from J, with 10 bases between. Per the germline V gene, CDR1 is ENHRY and CDR2 is SYGVKD. Here the CDR3 reads CAISEFAGRQYF. Here the CDR3 DNA reads TGTGCCATCAGTGAGTTTGCGGGAAGGCAGTACTTC.

CDR3 sequence (DNA): TGTGCCAGCAGCTTACCAGCGATGGGGCAGACCCAGTACTTC. It specifies CASSLPAMGQTQYF. V is TRBV7-9 and J is TRBJ2-5; TRBD1 is a possible D gene (5 bases). Trimming took 2 bases from V and 6 from J, leaving 13 bases between them. This CDR3 region has 14 residues. Per germline, CDR1 SEHNR and CDR2 FQNEAQ (reference sequence).

The gene calls are TRBV20-1 and TRBJ1-3; TRBD1 matches 7 bases. J gave up 2 bases and V 3 bases, and 4 bases lay outside the gene matches. The germline CDR1 and CDR2 sequences are DFQATT and SNEGSKA (reference sequence). The CDR3 covers 14 residues. In DNA form, the CDR3 reads TGCAGTGCTAGTCCAGGGGGGACTGGAAACACCATATATTTT. This sequence encodes CSASPGGTGNTIYF.

The chain couples TRBV4-1 to TRBJ1-5; tentative D call: TRBD1 (5 bases). The CDR3 runs to 16 residues. The germline V and J ends were trimmed by 0 bases and 1 base, with 10 bases remaining between them. The V gene's germline CDR1 is MGHRA and CDR2 YSYEKL. CDR3: CASSQDGRASNQPQHF. The CDR3 DNA reads TGCGCCAGCAGCCAAGATGGCAGGGCAAGCAATCAGCCCCAGCATTTT.

This chain links TRBV3-1 (or the pseudogene TRBV3-2) with TRBJ1-2; 11 bases are shared with TRBD1. From germline, CDR1 is LGHDT and CDR2 YNNKEL (reference sequence). The J segment lost 4 bases and the V segment lost 3 bases, leaving 7 bases of the junction unmatched. CDR3 length equals 16 residues. As DNA, the CDR3 is TGTGCCAGCAGCCAGGGACAGGGGGTGATCCCCTATGGCTACACCTTC. Its protein is CASSQGQGVIPYGYTF.

The chain employs TRBV19 and TRBJ1-4; D might be TRBD1 (5 bases). Per germline, CDR1 LNHDA and CDR2 SQIVND (reference sequence). The V gene lost 5 bases and the J gene lost 3 bases, with 10 bases spanning the gap. This CDR3 comprises 14 residues. The CDR3 sequence: CASSARGANEKLFF. In DNA, the CDR3 is TGTGCCAGTAGTGCCCGGGGGGCTAATGAAAAACTGTTTTTT.

Worth noting for this clone: The sample has other DNA sequences that encode this CDR3 too. The rearrangement joins TRBV11-3 to TRBJ1-3; 9 bases align to TRBD1. This CDR3 comprises 15 residues. The germline gives CDR1 SGHNT, CDR2 YENEEA. Trimming cost V 5 bases and J 2 bases; bases outside gene matches: 4. The CDR3 reads CASSPGQGPGNTIYF. In DNA form, the CDR3 reads TGTGCCAGCAGCCCGGGACAGGGACCTGGAAACACCATATATTTT.

The chain is built from TRBV7-3 and TRBJ1-4, with 7 bases identical to TRBD1. V lost 5 bases to trimming and J lost 0 bases; unmatched junction nucleotides: 9. CDR1 is SGHTA, CDR2 FQGTGA, per germline. CDR3 length: 17 residues. CDR3 region: CASSPGDRLATNEKLFF. For the CDR3, the DNA is TGTGCCAGCAGCCCAGGGGACAGACTTGCAACTAATGAAAAACTGTTTTTT.

The chain links TRBV4-1 to TRBJ2-1, with 9 positions matching TRBD2. The ends lost 3 bases at V and 4 bases at J; junction bases unmatched: 7. Germline lookup yields CDR1 MGHRA and CDR2 YSYEKL. This CDR3 is built from 16 residues. The CDR3 DNA reads as TGCGCCAGCAGCCAGGGGCGCGGGGGGGTTTACAATGAGCAGTTCTTC. Amino acids: CASSQGRGGVYNEQFF.

The rearrangement links TRBV18 to TRBJ1-2; 8 positions agree with TRBD1. The CDR3 extends over 14 amino acids. Trimming cost V 3 bases and J 2 bases; bases outside gene matches: 2. CDR1 and CDR2 from the germline V gene are KGHSH and LQKENI. CDR3 in DNA: TGTGCCAGCTCACCGACAGGGGCCAACTATGGCTACACCTTC. Translation: CASSPTGANYGYTF. The variable domain in full, with the rest retrieved from reference TRBV18 and TRBJ1-2, is NAGVMQNPRHLVRRRGQEARLRCSPMKGHSHVYWYRQLPEEGLKFMVYLQKENIIDESGMPKERFSAEFPKEGPSILRIQQVVRGDSAAYFCASSPTGANYGYTFGSGTRLTVV.

The V and J genes are TRBV3-1 (or the pseudogene TRBV3-2) and TRBJ2-5; no definite D call. Germline CDR1 reads LGHDT; CDR2 reads YNNKEL (reference sequence). Deletions cut 0 bases from V and 9 bases from J, with 14 bases between. The CDR3 is 14 amino acids. The CDR3 nucleotides are TGTGCCAGCAGCCAAGAGACACCCGGCAAGGCCCAGTACTTC. It is translated as CASSQETPGKAQYF.

This clone has more than one count but fewer than ten. V is TRBV4-1 and J is TRBJ1-1, with D tentatively TRBD1 (5 bases). The CDR3 is 16 amino acids. Germline V CDR1 and CDR2: MGHRA, YSYEKL. The ends were cut back, 0 bases at V and 1 base at J, with 12 bases in the middle. In nucleotides, the CDR3 is TGCGCCAGCAGCCAAGAAAGCGGGGCCCCGAACACTGAAGCTTTCTTT. Encoded protein: CASSQESGAPNTEAFF.

V and J are TRBV27 and TRBJ2-3; tentatively, D is TRBD2 (5 bases). V was trimmed by 6 bases and J by 7 bases, leaving 14 bases between them. This CDR3 contains 13 residues. Germline V gene lookup returns CDR1 MNHEY and CDR2 SMNVEV (reference sequence). CDR3 in amino acids: CASRRNGGYTQYF. CDR3 coding DNA: TGTGCCAGCAGACGCAATGGAGGATATACGCAGTATTTT.

This rearrangement joins TRBV6-1 to TRBJ2-3; a weak D match, TRBD1 (6 bases). This CDR3 spans 14 amino acids. Germline-derived CDR1 and CDR2 are MNHNS and SASEGT. Deletions cut 0 bases from V and 6 bases from J, with 10 bases between. CDR3 loop: CASSEALRGDTQYF. The CDR3 region has the DNA TGTGCCAGCAGTGAAGCGCTCAGGGGCGATACGCAGTATTTT.

The chain uses TRBV2 and TRBJ2-3, with D possibly TRBD1 on 6 matching bases. Trimming pared 5 bases from V and 2 bases from J, leaving 14 bases between. Germline CDR1 and CDR2: SNHLY and FYNNEI. The CDR3 spans 15 residues. CDR3 loop: CASSFGTKTTDTQYF. The CDR3 bases are TGTGCCAGCAGTTTCGGGACAAAGACCACAGATACGCAGTATTTT.

CDR3 in amino acids: CASSMIREVTDTQYF. In DNA, the CDR3 is TGTGCCAGCAGTATGATTCGAGAGGTCACAGATACGCAGTATTTT. The V call is TRBV27, the J call TRBJ2-3; no reliable D call. Trimming took 5 bases from V and 2 from J, leaving 14 bases between them. Germline CDR1 MNHEY, CDR2 SMNVEV (reference sequence). The CDR3 is made up of 15 amino acids.

This sequence joins TRBV30 and TRBJ1-2; D is unresolved. This CDR3 region has 12 residues. Germline CDR1 and CDR2: GTSNPN and SVGIG (reference sequence). V was trimmed by 8 bases and J by 0 bases, leaving 10 bases between them. Here the CDR3 reads CAGSGANYGYTF. The CDR3 coding sequence is TGTGCCGGCAGCGGGGCTAACTATGGCTACACCTTC.

V and J are TRBV6-2 or TRBV6-3 and TRBJ1-2, with 8 nucleotides matching TRBD1. The germline V gene has CDR1 MNHEY and CDR2 SVGEGT. J lost 6 bases, V lost 5 bases, and 5 bases had no gene match. The CDR3 sequence is 13 residues long. DNA of the CDR3: TGTGCCAGCAGTCAGGGACAGGTGAATGGCTACACCTTC. Amino acids: CASSQGQVNGYTF.

This clone was detected once. V usage is TRBV7-2 and J usage is TRBJ2-2; the D is unclear. There are 15 residues in the CDR3. The V gene's germline CDR1 is SGHTA and CDR2 FQGNSA. Trimming pared 1 base from V and 4 bases from J, leaving 10 bases between. In nucleotides, the CDR3 is TGTGCCAGCAGCTTAGGAGGTTCGGCCACCGGGGAGCTGTTTTTT. Encoded protein: CASSLGGSATGELFF.

V usage is TRBV10-1 and J usage is TRBJ1-6, with D tentatively TRBD1 (6 bases). In germline, CDR1 is WNHNN, CDR2 SYGVQD (reference sequence). Trimming cost V 3 bases and J 7 bases, with 7 bases left between them. CDR3 size: 13 residues. CDR3 coding DNA: TGCGCCAGCAGTGATCAGGGGAATTCACCCCTCCACTTT. Its translation: CASSDQGNSPLHF.

This clone was observed once. This chain uses TRBV10-3 with TRBJ1-3; D gene uncertain. Trimming left V 1 base short and J 2 bases short, with 9 bases between. CDR1 and CDR2 (germline): ENHRY, SYGVKD. The CDR3 consists of 15 residues. The chain's CDR3 is CAISELSLAGNTIYF. The CDR3 nucleotides read TGTGCCATCAGTGAGTTGAGTCTTGCTGGAAACACCATATATTTT.

This chain connects TRBV14 to TRBJ1-2; D gene unclear. The V end lost 1 base, the J end lost 8 bases, and 11 bases lay between the germline ends. This CDR3 has 13 amino acids. Looked up from germline, CDR1 is SGHDN and CDR2 is FVKESK. The CDR3 sequence is CASSQVREGGYTF. The CDR3 DNA reads TGTGCCAGCAGCCAAGTCCGGGAAGGGGGCTACACCTTC.

The chain employs TRBV11-2 and TRBJ2-3; no definite D call. Germline loops: CDR1 SGHAT, CDR2 FQNNGV. This CDR3 is built from 16 residues. V dropped 1 base and J dropped 3 bases, with 14 bases sitting between them. The CDR3 here is CASSLALLPGTDTQYF. The DNA of the CDR3 is TGTGCCAGCAGCTTAGCCCTACTCCCGGGTACAGATACGCAGTATTTT.

This rearrangement joins TRBV18 to TRBJ2-7; 8 positions agree with TRBD1. The trim removed 4 bases at V and 8 bases at J, leaving 7 bases unmatched. The germline CDR1 and CDR2 sequences are KGHSH and LQKENI. This CDR3 region has 13 residues. The CDR3: CASSRNTGGKQYF. CDR3 DNA sequence: TGTGCCAGCTCACGCAACACAGGGGGTAAGCAGTACTTC.

CDR3 region: CASSLGGGQGSNQPQHF. For the CDR3, the DNA is TGTGCCAGCAGCTTAGGAGGGGGACAGGGATCCAATCAGCCCCAGCATTTT. The chain links TRBV7-2 to TRBJ1-5; 9 bases are a match to TRBD1. V trimming: 1 base; J trimming: 3 bases; junction bases outside the gene matches: 7. CDR1 and CDR2 (germline): SGHTA, FQGNSA. The CDR3 is 17 amino acids.

The chain's CDR3 is CASSLDRGPTDTQYF. The CDR3 nucleotides are TGTGCCAGCAGCTTAGATCGGGGTCCCACAGATACGCAGTATTTT. This rearrangement joins TRBV7-2 to TRBJ2-3; TRBD2 might be the D (5 bases). The CDR3 sequence is 15 residues long. Germline loops: CDR1 SGHTA, CDR2 FQGNSA. V was pared by 1 base and J by 2 bases, with 10 bases between.

The gene calls are TRBV30 and TRBJ2-3, with D possibly being TRBD2 (5 bases). Germline V gene sequence: CDR1 GTSNPN, CDR2 SVGIG (reference sequence). The CDR3 is made up of 14 amino acids. V was pared by 3 bases and J by 0 bases, with 10 bases between. The CDR3 region is CAWRRGSSTDTQYF. CDR3 DNA sequence: TGTGCCTGGAGGAGAGGGAGTAGCACAGATACGCAGTATTTT.

The chain is built from TRBV12-3 or TRBV12-4 and TRBJ2-1; TRBD2 matches 11 bases. The CDR3 is 13 residues long. V was pared by 6 bases and J by 5 bases, with 0 bases of the junction left unmatched. The CDR3: CASRTSGDNEQFF. In DNA, the CDR3 is TGTGCCAGCAGGACTAGCGGGGACAATGAGCAGTTCTTC.

J is TRBJ1-1 and V is TRBV9; 7 nucleotides match TRBD1. The CDR3 is 14 residues long. Per germline, CDR1 SGDLS and CDR2 YYNGEE. Trimming removed 4 bases from V and 1 base from J; junction bases left unmatched: 4. The CDR3 region has the DNA TGTGCCAGCAGCCAGGGACAGCCGAACACTGAAGCTTTCTTT. Translating gives CASSQGQPNTEAFF.